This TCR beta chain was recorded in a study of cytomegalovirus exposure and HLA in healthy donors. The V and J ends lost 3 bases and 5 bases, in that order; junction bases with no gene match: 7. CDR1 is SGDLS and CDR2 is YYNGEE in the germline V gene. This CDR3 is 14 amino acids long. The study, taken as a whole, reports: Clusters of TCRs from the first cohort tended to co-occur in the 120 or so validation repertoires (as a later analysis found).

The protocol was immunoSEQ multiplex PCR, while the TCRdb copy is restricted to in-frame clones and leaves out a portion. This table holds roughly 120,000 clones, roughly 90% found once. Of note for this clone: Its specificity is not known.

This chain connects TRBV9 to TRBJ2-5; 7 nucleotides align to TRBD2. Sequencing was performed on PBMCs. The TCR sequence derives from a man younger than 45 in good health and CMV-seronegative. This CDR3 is CASSDMTSTETQYF. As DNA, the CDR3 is TGTGCCAGCAGCGACATGACTAGCACCGAGACCCAGTACTTC.